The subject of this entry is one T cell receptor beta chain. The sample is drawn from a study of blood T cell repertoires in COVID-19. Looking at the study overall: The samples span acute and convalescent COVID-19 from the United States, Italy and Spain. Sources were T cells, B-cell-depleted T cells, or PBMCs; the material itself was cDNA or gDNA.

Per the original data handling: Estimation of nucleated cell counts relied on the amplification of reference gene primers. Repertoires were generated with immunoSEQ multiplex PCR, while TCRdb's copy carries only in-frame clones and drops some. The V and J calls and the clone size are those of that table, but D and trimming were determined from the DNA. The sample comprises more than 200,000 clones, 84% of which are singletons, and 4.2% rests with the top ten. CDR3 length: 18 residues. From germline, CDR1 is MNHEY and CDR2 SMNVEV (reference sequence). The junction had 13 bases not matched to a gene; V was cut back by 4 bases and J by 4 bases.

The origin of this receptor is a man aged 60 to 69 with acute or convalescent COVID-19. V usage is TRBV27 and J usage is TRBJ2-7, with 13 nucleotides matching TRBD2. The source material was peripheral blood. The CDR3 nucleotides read TGTGCCAGCAGTTCCCGGACTAGCGGGAGTATCGAAATATACGAGCAGTACTTC. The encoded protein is CASSSRTSGSIEIYEQYF.